This is a list of T cell receptor beta chains from one sample in a study of cytotoxic CD8 clonotypes in ibrutinib-treated CLL. Sequenced by immunoSEQ multiplex PCR; TCRdb stores in-frame clones only, minus some. The data contain around 310,000 clones, roughly 80% of them seen just once; the ten biggest clones take up over 6.5%. This sample comprised PBMCs, obtained before ibrutinib treatment. The receptors originated from a human donor with chronic lymphocytic leukemia. CDR3s include the opening cysteine and the closing phenylalanine or tryptophan. A D gene is named only where the DNA matches it firmly.

TRBJ2-2,TRBV12-5,-,CASGPRGGFTGELFF
TRBJ2-1,TRBV4-2,-,CASSQATTEQFF
TRBJ2-5,TRBV4-1,-,CASSPNDRPQETQYF
TRBJ2-1,TRBV19,TRBD2,CASRNPTSGAYNEQFF
TRBJ2-7,TRBV28,-,CASSSPGRYYEQYF
TRBJ2-7,TRBV7-6,-,CASSPRDGTYEQYF
TRBJ2-5,TRBV19,-,CASSAYTGFQETQYF
TRBJ2-1,TRBV4-2,-,CASSQEGLGLASNEQFF
TRBJ2-1,TRBV5-1,-,CASSLGAPEREPYNEQFF
TRBJ2-7,TRBV7-6,TRBD1,CASTAEAGGQYEQYF
TRBJ2-1,TRBV11-3,-,CASSPRLGSTYNEQFF
TRBJ1-5,TRBV7-9,TRBD1,CASSLTGRNQPQHF
TRBJ2-2,TRBV7-7,-,CASSPTGGAGELFF
TRBJ2-2,TRBV5-4,TRBD1,CASTTRRTGIVGELFF
TRBJ2-7,TRBV11-2,TRBD1,CASSKRQGNYEQYF
TRBJ2-1,TRBV19,-,CASSMMGYEQFF
TRBJ2-2,TRBV29-1,-,CSVGHTNTGELFF
TRBJ2-3,TRBV30,TRBD1,CAWSIGGQGADTQYF
TRBJ2-7,TRBV7-6,-,CASSSGAAGGTYEQYF
TRBJ2-2,TRBV18,-,CASSRQLSGELFF
TRBJ2-1,TRBV30,-,CAWSVGRVLGNEQFF
TRBJ2-3,TRBV6-1,-,CASTLGDTQYF
TRBJ2-7,TRBV27,-,CASSDTGLGYEQYF